This T cell receptor beta chain comes out of a study of T cells expressing NK-cell markers. Study-level points and caveats: It was still unclear whether expanded NKG2C+ T cell clones were HCMV specific. The leading position in the CD3+CD56-NKG2C+ fraction of several donors also went to these clonotypes.

The CDR3 extends over 14 amino acids. Per the germline V gene, CDR1 is SEHNR and CDR2 is FQNEAQ (reference sequence). One entry per CDR3 protein, without DNA, is what TCRdb gives after re-calling the 5' RACE reads. The table lists approximately 440,000 distinct CDR3 sequences, with over 1.3% in the top ten. As to this clonotype: What it recognizes is unknown.

This sequence originates from a woman in her forties or fifties in good health. Material for sequencing was blood T cells: a sorted CD56 or NKG2C T cell subset, CD4+ or CD8+ T cells, or bulk PBMC T cells (not recorded which). J is TRBJ2-7 and V is TRBV7-9. CDR3 sequence reads: CASSPSGMTYEQYF. Filled out from reference TRBV7-9 and TRBJ2-7, the complete variable domain reads DTGVSQNPRHKITKRGQNVTFRCDPISEHNRLYWYRQTLGQGPEFLTYFQNEAQLEKSRLLSDRFSAERPKGSFSTLEIQRTEQGDSAMYLCASSPSGMTYEQYFGPGTRLTVT.